Here is one T cell receptor (beta chain) with its context. The data are from a study of T cells expressing NK-cell markers. TCRdb processed the 5' RACE reads again and assigns one entry to each CDR3 protein, with no DNA. This sample's table has about 550,000 distinct CDR3 sequences. The CDR3 has 13 amino acids. Germline V gene data show CDR1 as SGHTS and CDR2 as YDEGEE. The clonotype was recovered from a man aged 18 to 35 in good health. The chain joins TRBV5-8 to TRBJ2-1; TCRdb returns TRBD2, unconfirmable since there is no DNA. Specimen: blood T cells: a sorted CD56 or NKG2C T cell subset, CD4+ or CD8+ T cells, or bulk PBMC T cells (not recorded which). The CDR3 is CASSPTSLTEQFF.